Listed below are T cell receptor beta chains from one sample, sequenced in a study of T cell responses to AZD1222 COVID-19 vaccine. Data came from immunoSEQ multiplex PCR; TCRdb stores just in-frame clones and leaves some out. The sample includes about 120,000 clones, roughly 87% of them seen just once. This sample comprised peripheral blood, obtained on day 0 of AZD1222 vaccination. All receptors derive from an adult in good health. Both conserved end residues are part of each CDR3. A D gene is named only where the DNA matches it firmly. Clone size is given for some rows only: seen once, a few or many times, or a class if the clone is expanded.

>NA|TRBV19|TRBJ2-1|NA
CASNSPSVNEQFF
TGTGCCAGTAACTCACCTAGCGTGAATGAGCAGTTCTTC
>NA|TRBV28|TRBJ1-2|few
CASGHPVRYGYTF
TGTGCCAGCGGACACCCCGTGAGATATGGCTACACCTTC
>NA|TRBV19|TRBJ1-3|NA
CASRGGGTGNTIYF
TGTGCCAGTAGGGGAGGGGGGACTGGAAACACCATATATTTT
>NA|TRBV28|TRBJ2-7|NA
CASSRGYVEQYF
TGTGCCAGCAGTCGGGGTTATGTCGAGCAGTACTTC
>NA|TRBV5-5|TRBJ2-7|NA
CASSLEGQGRYEQYF
TGTGCCAGCAGCTTGGAGGGGCAGGGGAGGTACGAGCAGTACTTC
>NA|TRBV5-4|TRBJ1-4|once
CASSPDGYNEKLFF
TGTGCCAGCAGCCCGGACGGATATAATGAAAAACTGTTTTTT
>NA|TRBV3-1/TRBV3-2|TRBJ1-4|NA
CASSWAVGEKLFF
TGTGCCAGCAGCTGGGCGGTTGGGGAAAAACTGTTTTTT
>NA|TRBV28|TRBJ1-1|NA
CASSLRVREAFF
TGTGCCAGCAGTTTACGGGTCAGGGAAGCTTTCTTT
>TRBD1|TRBV6-5|TRBJ1-2|NA
CASSRTGGDYGYTF
TGTGCCAGCAGTCGGACAGGGGGTGACTATGGCTACACCTTC
>TRBD2|TRBV5-1|TRBJ2-5|NA
CASSSPGGLAGGYQETQYF
TGCGCCAGCAGCTCCCCGGGGGGACTAGCGGGGGGTTACCAAGAGACCCAGTACTTC
>NA|TRBV5-4|TRBJ1-4|NA
CASSLKDELFF
TGTGCCAGCAGCCTTAAGGACGAACTGTTTTTT
>NA|TRBV20-1|TRBJ1-5|NA
CSASDLTMQPQHF
TGCAGTGCTAGTGACCTAACCATGCAGCCCCAGCATTTT
>NA|TRBV28|TRBJ1-2|NA
CASSFGGTARRGYTF
TGTGCCAGCAGTTTTGGGGGAACGGCCAGGAGGGGCTACACCTTC
>NA|TRBV18|TRBJ2-7|NA
CASSPQGLRAYEQYF
TGTGCCAGCTCACCTCAGGGGCTACGAGCCTACGAGCAGTACTTC
>TRBD2|TRBV3-1/TRBV3-2|TRBJ2-1|NA
CASSQSGGASNNEQFF
TGTGCCAGCAGCCAGTCGGGGGGGGCCTCTAACAATGAGCAGTTCTTC
>TRBD1|TRBV30|TRBJ2-2|NA
CAWTGGRMTGELFF
TGTGCCTGGACAGGGGGAAGGATGACCGGGGAGCTGTTTTTT
>TRBD1|TRBV28|TRBJ1-5|NA
CASSFRGQGGGRQPQHF
TGTGCCAGCAGTTTCCGGGGACAGGGTGGAGGCAGGCAGCCCCAGCATTTT
>TRBD1|TRBV19|TRBJ2-2|NA
CASSMGPGQGNTGELFF
TGTGCCAGTAGTATGGGCCCTGGACAGGGGAACACCGGGGAGCTGTTTTTT
>NA|TRBV28|TRBJ1-6|NA
CASSPPGGSSYNSPLHF
TGTGCCAGCAGCCCCCCCGGGGGAAGCTCCTATAATTCACCCCTCCACTTT
>NA|TRBV13|TRBJ2-2|NA
CASSFLATGELFF
TGTGCCAGCAGCTTCCTAGCGACCGGGGAGCTGTTTTTT
>NA|TRBV5-4|TRBJ1-2|NA
CASSLVGLTGTGYTF
TGTGCCAGCAGCTTGGTCGGTCTTACAGGGACCGGCTACACCTTC
>NA|TRBV11-2|TRBJ2-5|NA
CASSRTGNQETQYF
TGTGCCAGCAGCCGCACAGGGAACCAAGAGACCCAGTACTTC
>TRBD1|TRBV15|TRBJ2-1|NA
CATSRDRQGSYNEQFF
TGTGCCACCAGCAGAGATCGACAGGGGTCCTACAATGAGCAGTTCTTC
>TRBD1|TRBV6-5|TRBJ1-1|NA
CASSDRGDTEAFF
TGTGCCAGCAGCGACAGGGGGGACACTGAAGCTTTCTTT
>NA|TRBV5-4|TRBJ2-6|NA
CASSRDTFSGANVLTF
TGTGCCAGCAGCCGGGACACCTTCTCTGGGGCCAACGTCCTGACTTTC
>NA|TRBV6-2/TRBV6-3|TRBJ2-7|NA
CASSPTYEQYF
TGTGCCAGCAGTCCGACCTACGAGCAGTACTTC
>TRBD1|TRBV19|TRBJ1-2|NA
CASSDRGRSNYGYTF
TGTGCCAGTAGTGACAGGGGTAGAAGTAACTATGGCTACACCTTC
>NA|TRBV6-5|TRBJ1-4|NA
CASSRGAWSEKLFF
TGTGCCAGCAGCCGGGGCGCATGGAGCGAAAAACTGTTTTTT
>TRBD1|TRBV28|TRBJ1-1|NA
CASSLKGPQGGAFF
TGTGCCAGCAGTTTAAAAGGTCCCCAGGGGGGAGCTTTCTTT
>NA|TRBV19|TRBJ1-5|NA
CASSFRTWGNNQPQHF
TGTGCCAGTAGTTTTCGGACATGGGGTAACAATCAGCCCCAGCATTTT
>NA|TRBV19|TRBJ2-3|NA
CASSIGGTSTDTQYF
TGTGCCAGTAGTATCGGAGGGACAAGCACAGATACGCAGTATTTT
>NA|TRBV18|TRBJ1-5|once
CASSSSSGNQPQHF
TGTGCCAGCTCCTCCTCGTCCGGGAATCAGCCCCAGCATTTT
>NA|TRBV5-1|TRBJ2-7|NA
CASSLGKSYEQYF
TGCGCCAGCAGCTTGGGGAAGTCTTACGAGCAGTACTTC
>NA|TRBV6-1|TRBJ2-7|NA
CASSEARVTYEQYF
TGTGCCAGCAGTGAAGCACGGGTGACCTACGAGCAGTACTTC
>NA|TRBV14|TRBJ1-1|NA
CASSQEWGAINTEAFF
TGTGCCAGCAGCCAAGAGTGGGGGGCAATTAACACTGAAGCTTTCTTT
>NA|TRBV18|TRBJ2-7|NA
CASSPGELVSYEQYF
TGTGCCAGCTCACCCGGCGAGTTAGTATCCTACGAGCAGTACTTC
>NA|TRBV7-2|TRBJ2-7|NA
CASSLPETYEQYF
TGTGCCAGCAGCTTACCAGAGACCTACGAGCAGTACTTC